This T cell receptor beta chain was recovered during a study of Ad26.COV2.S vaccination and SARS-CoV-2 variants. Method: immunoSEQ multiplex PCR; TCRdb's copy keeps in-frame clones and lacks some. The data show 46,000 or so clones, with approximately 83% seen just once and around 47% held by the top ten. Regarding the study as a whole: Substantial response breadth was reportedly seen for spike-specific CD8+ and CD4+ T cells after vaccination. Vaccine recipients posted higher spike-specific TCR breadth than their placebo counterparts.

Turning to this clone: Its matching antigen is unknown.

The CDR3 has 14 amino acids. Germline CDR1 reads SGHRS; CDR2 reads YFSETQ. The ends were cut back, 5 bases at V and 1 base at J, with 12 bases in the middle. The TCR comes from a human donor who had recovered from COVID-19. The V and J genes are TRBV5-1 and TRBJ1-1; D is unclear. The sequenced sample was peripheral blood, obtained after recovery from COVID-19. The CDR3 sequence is CASRDGLKNTEAFF. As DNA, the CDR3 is TGCGCCAGCAGGGATGGACTCAAGAACACTGAAGCTTTCTTT. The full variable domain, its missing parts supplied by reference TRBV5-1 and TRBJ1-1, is KAGVTQTPRYLIKTRGQQVTLSCSPISGHRSVSWYQQTPGQGLQFLFEYFSETQRNKGNFPGRFSGRQFSNSRSEMNVSTLELGDSALYLCASRDGLKNTEAFFGQGTRLTVV.